The sequence of this TCR beta chain was determined in a study of a mutant IDH1 vaccine in newly diagnosed glioma. Looking at the study overall: Most patients had received both radiotherapy and temozolomide, the prior options being radiotherapy, temozolomide, or both. Visit V12 was at week 35; visit V13 was at week 47.

The CDR3 is 14 amino acids. The germline CDR1 and CDR2 sequences are MNHNY and SVGAGI (reference sequence). Trimming shortened V by 6 bases and J by 1 base, and 12 bases separated the two germline ends. Time point of the sample: week 35, safety follow-up. Every vaccine dose comprised 300 ug of mutant IDH1 20-mer peptide plus topical imiquimod. Vaccination of patients was performed eight times, in weeks 1, 3, 5, 7, 11, 15, 19 and 23. A remark on this clone: Its antigen is unidentified.

Assay used: immunoSEQ multiplex PCR; TCRdb lists only in-frame clones, some missing. The sample lists about 69,000 clones, roughly 86% seen once, with about 2% in the top ten. Sequencing used PBMCs, obtained from a glioma patient whose treatment included an IDH1 peptide vaccine. The clonotype comes from a young man with glioma. V gene TRBV6-6 combines with J gene TRBJ2-5; D perhaps matches TRBD1 (6 bases). CDR3 amino acids: CASRPGTLQETQYF. The CDR3 bases are TGTGCCAGCAGGCCCGGGACACTCCAAGAGACCCAGTACTTC.